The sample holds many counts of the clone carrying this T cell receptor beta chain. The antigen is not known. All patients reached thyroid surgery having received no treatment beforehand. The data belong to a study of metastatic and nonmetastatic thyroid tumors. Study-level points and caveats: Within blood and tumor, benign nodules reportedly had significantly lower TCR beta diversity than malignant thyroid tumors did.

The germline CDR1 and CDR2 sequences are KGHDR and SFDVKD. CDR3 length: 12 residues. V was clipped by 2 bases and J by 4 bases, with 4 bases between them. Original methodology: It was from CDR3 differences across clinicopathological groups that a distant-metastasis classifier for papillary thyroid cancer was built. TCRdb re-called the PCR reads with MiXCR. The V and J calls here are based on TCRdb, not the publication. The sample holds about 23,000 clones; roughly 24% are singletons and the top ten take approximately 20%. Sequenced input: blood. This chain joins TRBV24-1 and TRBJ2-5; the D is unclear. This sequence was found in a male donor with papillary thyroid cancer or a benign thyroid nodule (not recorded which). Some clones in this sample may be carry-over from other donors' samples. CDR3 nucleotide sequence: TGTGCCACCAGTGATTGGGGAGAGACCCAGTACTTC. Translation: CATSDWGETQYF.